One and the same sample provided the 27 T cell receptor beta chains below, sequenced in a study of T cells in Graves' hyperthyroidism and ophthalmopathy. TCR beta CDR3 sequences were amplified from RNA transcripts. When the TCR CDR3 underwent first-round RT-PCR, the HTBI primer set was used. MiXCR was run by TCRdb on the multiplex PCR reads, yielding one entry per CDR3 protein. The table has 540,000 or so distinct CDR3 sequences, 15% to 19% seen once. The sample was blood. The receptors shown here come from a woman in her 30s with Graves' hyperthyroidism.

This rearrangement joins TRBV4-2 to TRBJ1-1, with no clear D. Germline loops: CDR1 LGHNA, CDR2 YNFKEQ. CDR3 size: 15 residues. V lost 0 bases, J lost 1 base, and 9 bases lay in between. The CDR3 nucleotides are TGTGCCAGCAGCCAAGAGTGGAGCCCGAACACTGAAGCTTTCTTT. The encoded protein is CASSQEWSPNTEAFF.

The sample holds many counts of this clonotype. The rearrangement links TRBV27 to TRBJ2-3, with 11 bases fitting TRBD2. J lost 4 bases, V lost 0 bases, and 9 bases had no gene match. Germline values: CDR1 MNHEY, CDR2 SMNVEV (reference sequence). CDR3 length: 18 residues. CDR3 bases: TGTGCCAGCAGTTTATCCCCCGGGGCTAGCGGGAGGTCAGATACGCAGTATTTT. Residues: CASSLSPGASGRSDTQYF.

This clonotype was observed many times. The rearrangement joins TRBV29-1 to TRBJ2-3, with no clear D. Germline lookup yields CDR1 SQVTM and CDR2 ANQGSEA. This CDR3 is 13 amino acids long. Deletions cut 1 base from V and 2 bases from J, with 7 bases between. The CDR3 is CSVEAPDTDTQYF. CDR3 bases: TGCAGCGTTGAAGCCCCCGACACAGATACGCAGTATTTT.

This clonotype was seen a few times. This CDR3 reads CASSLGLTGNSGNTIYF. The CDR3 nucleotides read TGCGCCAGCAGCTTGGGGCTAACAGGGAACTCTGGAAACACCATATATTTT. J is TRBJ1-3 and V is TRBV5-1, with D maybe TRBD1 (6 bases). Germline values: CDR1 SGHRS, CDR2 YFSETQ. V was trimmed by 0 bases and J by 0 bases, leaving 13 bases between them. The CDR3 runs 17 residues.

This clonotype was counted ten times or more. This chain uses TRBV7-2 with TRBJ2-2; the D gene is possibly TRBD2 (5 bases). V dropped 5 bases and J dropped 1 base, with 14 bases sitting between them. The CDR3 consists of 16 residues. CDR1 and CDR2 from the germline V gene are SGHTA and FQGNSA. This chain's CDR3 is CASSPRPSKNTGELFF. CDR3 DNA: TGTGCCAGCAGCCCCAGACCTAGCAAGAACACCGGGGAGCTGTTTTTT.

In the case of this clonotype: This sequence may be a read error, since a much larger clone differs from it by one base. The rearrangement links TRBV2 to TRBJ1-2, with D tentatively TRBD1 (6 bases). Germline loops: CDR1 SNHLY, CDR2 FYNNEI. The CDR3 consists of 14 residues. The CDR3 sequence: CAGSADSANYGYTF. The CDR3 DNA reads TGTGCCGGCAGCGCGGACAGCGCTAACTATGGCTACACCTTC.

This clonotype was recorded a few times. The gene calls are TRBV29-1 and TRBJ1-2, with D tentatively TRBD1 (5 bases). CDR1 and CDR2 (germline): SQVTM, ANQGSEA. Trimming removed 6 bases at V and 4 bases at J, with 12 bases between. The CDR3 is 12 amino acids. CDR3: CSVADSFYGYTF. The CDR3 DNA is TGCAGCGTGGCTGACAGCTTCTATGGCTACACCTTC.

This clonotype showed up many times. The gene calls are TRBV13 and TRBJ2-7, with 7 positions matching TRBD1. CDR3 length: 14 amino acids. Trimming took 6 bases from V and 2 from J; bases not matched to a gene: 7. Germline loops: CDR1 PRHDT, CDR2 FYEKMQ (reference sequence). This chain's CDR3 is CASRGWTGPYEQYF. Written as DNA, the CDR3 is TGTGCCAGCAGGGGCTGGACAGGACCCTACGAGCAGTACTTC.

CDR3 bases: TGTGCCAGCAGTGAGACAGGGGTTTATACTAATGAAAAACTGTTTTTT. It translates to CASSETGVYTNEKLFF. The V call is TRBV2, the J call TRBJ1-4; TRBD1 matches 8 bases. Germline assignment: CDR1 SNHLY and CDR2 FYNNEI. Trimming cost V 3 bases and J 2 bases; bases outside gene matches: 5. This CDR3 has 16 amino acids.

The chain joins TRBV15 to TRBJ2-1; D gene uncertain. The V end was cut by 0 bases, the J end by 2 bases, with 14 bases between. Germline V gene lookup returns CDR1 LNHNV and CDR2 YYDKDF (reference sequence). The CDR3 consists of 17 residues. DNA of the CDR3: TGTGCCACCAGCAGAGATCGACCGGGCCTCGCCTACAATGAGCAGTTCTTC. It translates to CATSRDRPGLAYNEQFF.

This clonotype was observed at least ten times. CDR3 bases: TGTGCCAGCAGCCGGAATCTCCGGCGGGAGACCCAGTACTTC. This translates into CASSRNLRRETQYF. The chain is built from TRBV11-1 and TRBJ2-5; D call uncertain. This CDR3 region has 14 residues. The germline V gene encodes CDR1 SGHAT and CDR2 FQDESV (reference sequence). V was trimmed by 5 bases and J by 5 bases, leaving 15 bases between them.

This clonotype was seen ten or more times. The V call is TRBV28, the J call TRBJ2-3; D is possibly TRBD2 (5 bases). The V gene's germline CDR1 is MDHEN and CDR2 SYDVKM. The CDR3 consists of 14 residues. V shed 2 bases and J shed 7 bases, with 13 bases lying between them. In nucleotides, the CDR3 is TGTGCCAGCAGTTTAAGGATCGGAGGAAATACGCAGTATTTT. This gives the protein CASSLRIGGNTQYF.

This clonotype was observed many times. The chain joins TRBV7-2 to TRBJ2-3, with D possibly called TRBD1 or TRBD2 (7 bases each). Trimming shortened V by 5 bases and J by 5 bases, and 17 bases separated the two germline ends. The CDR3 is 15 residues long. Germline CDR1 SGHTA, CDR2 FQGNSA. The CDR3 loop is CASSPRGGGRDTQYF. The CDR3 DNA reads as TGTGCCAGCAGCCCCCGGGGAGGGGGCAGAGATACGCAGTATTTT.

In this sample, this clonotype turned up many times. The V call is TRBV12-3 or TRBV12-4, the J call TRBJ2-3; TRBD2 aligns across 7 bases. CDR3 size: 15 residues. Trimming cost V 6 bases and J 0 bases; bases outside gene matches: 6. In DNA form, the CDR3 reads TGTGCCAGCAGCCTACTAGCGATTAGCACAGATACGCAGTATTTT. Encoded protein: CASSLLAISTDTQYF.

This chain connects TRBV28 to TRBJ2-6, with 9 bases that match TRBD1. Trimming took 5 bases from V and 2 from J; bases not matched to a gene: 13. Germline V gene sequence: CDR1 MDHEN, CDR2 SYDVKM. This CDR3 is built from 19 residues. This CDR3 is CASSLLPGTGFTGANVLTF. The CDR3 DNA reads TGTGCCAGCAGTCTCCTGCCCGGGACAGGGTTCACTGGGGCCAACGTCCTGACTTTC.

In this sample, this clonotype turned up many times. CDR3 DNA sequence: TGTGCCAGCAGCTTCGGCGGGAGGGACTCCTACGAGCAGTACTTC. As protein: CASSFGGRDSYEQYF. The chain joins TRBV5-4 to TRBJ2-7, with 9 bases fitting TRBD2. The CDR3 covers 15 residues. CDR1 and CDR2 from the germline V gene are SGHNT and YYREEE (reference sequence). Trimming at V came to 2 bases and at J to 0 bases, leaving 3 bases not matched to a gene.

This clonotype was picked up many times. The chain joins TRBV6-1 to TRBJ2-7; a weak D match, TRBD2 (5 bases). With 5 bases removed from V and 5 bases from J, the gap between germline ends came to 13 bases. CDR3 length: 13 amino acids. Germline values: CDR1 MNHNS, CDR2 SASEGT. CDR3 residues: CASSRGLFHEQYF. In DNA, the CDR3 is TGTGCCAGCAGTAGAGGACTGTTCCACGAGCAGTACTTC.

The rearrangement uses TRBV19 and TRBJ2-1; maybe TRBD2 (6 bases). Germline V gives CDR1 LNHDA, CDR2 SQIVND (reference sequence). V lost 3 bases to trimming and J lost 4 bases, with 10 bases between them. The CDR3 length is 14 residues. The CDR3 coding sequence is TGTGCCAGTAGTATGTCTAGCGAATACAATGAGCAGTTCTTC. Its protein is CASSMSSEYNEQFF. Filled out from reference TRBV19 and TRBJ2-1, the complete variable domain reads DGGITQSPKYLFRKEGQNVTLSCEQNLNHDAMYWYRQDPGQGLRLIYYSQIVNDFQKGDIAEGYSVSREKKESFPLTVTSAQKNPTAFYLCASSMSSEYNEQFFGPGTRLTVL.

Many counts were recorded for this clonotype. V is TRBV2 and J is TRBJ2-3; D call uncertain. The CDR3 totals 14 residues. Germline CDR1 SNHLY, CDR2 FYNNEI. The V end was cut by 4 bases, the J end by 1 base, with 9 bases between. CDR3 amino acids: CASSGDSCTDTQYF. The CDR3 nucleotides read TGTGCCAGCAGTGGAGACTCCTGCACAGATACGCAGTATTTT.

This clonotype was observed many times. The V gene is TRBV6-1, the J gene TRBJ2-7; perhaps TRBD2 as D (5 bases). The CDR3 runs 14 residues. Germline V gene lookup returns CDR1 MNHNS and CDR2 SASEGT. Trimming took off 2 bases at V and 3 bases at J, with 11 bases between the two ends. This chain's CDR3 is CASSESGKVYEQYF. In DNA, the CDR3 is TGTGCCAGCAGTGAATCGGGGAAGGTCTACGAGCAGTACTTC.

The chain uses TRBV29-1 and TRBJ1-1, with D unclear. CDR3 length: 13 residues. The germline V gene has CDR1 SQVTM and CDR2 ANQGSEA. With 6 bases removed from V and 1 base from J, the gap between germline ends came to 12 bases. The CDR3 bases are TGCAGCGTCGCACGTACCCCGAACACTGAAGCTTTCTTT. It is translated as CSVARTPNTEAFF.

This clonotype is labeled as medium-sized. The rearrangement uses TRBV28 and TRBJ2-7; D not certain. Trimming pared 3 bases from V and 0 bases from J, leaving 15 bases between. The CDR3 contains 16 residues. Looked up from germline, CDR1 is MDHEN and CDR2 is SYDVKM. CDR3 protein: CASSLCFPGYSYEQYF. CDR3 DNA: TGTGCCAGCAGTTTGTGCTTCCCCGGCTACTCCTACGAGCAGTACTTC.

Worth noting for this clonotype: This could be a read error, since a much larger clone is one nucleotide away. V gene TRBV5-5 combines with J gene TRBJ2-2; possible D gene TRBD2, 5 bases. This CDR3 comprises 14 residues. The germline V gene encodes CDR1 SGHKS and CDR2 YYEKEE (reference sequence). Here the CDR3 reads CASGVAGRTGELVF. CDR3 DNA sequence: TGTGCCAGCGGTGTGGCAGGCCGTACCGGGGAGCTGGTTTTT.

Only a few counts were recorded for this clonotype. The chain carries TRBV5-5 and TRBJ2-7; 9 bases fit TRBD1. The CDR3 totals 15 residues. From germline, CDR1 is SGHKS and CDR2 YYEKEE (reference sequence). V gave up 5 bases and J gave up 0 bases; unmatched junction bases: 6. The CDR3 reads CASSKGQGSSYEQYF. CDR3 sequence (DNA): TGTGCCAGCAGTAAAGGACAGGGGAGCTCCTACGAGCAGTACTTC.

The table lists this clonotype with many counts. For the CDR3, the DNA is TGTGCCAGCAGTCCCACAGGTTCACCCCTCCACTTT. Protein: CASSPTGSPLHF. The chain has TRBV11-2 and TRBJ1-6; a weak D match, TRBD1 (5 bases). The V and J ends lost 6 bases and 9 bases respectively, with 9 bases between them. The CDR3 runs to 12 residues. CDR1 and CDR2 from the germline V gene are SGHAT and FQNNGV.

In its sample, this clonotype was seen many times. This chain links TRBV20-1 with TRBJ2-3, with 12 bases fitting TRBD2. V dropped 6 bases and J dropped 0; count of bases not matched to a gene: 4. The CDR3 is 15 residues long. Per germline, CDR1 DFQATT and CDR2 SNEGSKA (reference sequence). CDR3 bases: TGCAGTGCGCCTACTAGCGGGAGGAGCACAGATACGCAGTATTTT. Its protein product is CSAPTSGRSTDTQYF.

This clonotype has just a few counts. The chain carries TRBV4-1 and TRBJ2-3; D gene unclear. Germline CDR1 is MGHRA and CDR2 is YSYEKL. The CDR3 extends over 14 amino acids. Trimming left V 0 bases short and J 6 bases short, with 10 bases between. The CDR3 loop reads CASSQDGFRDTQYF. CDR3 nucleotides: TGCGCCAGCAGCCAAGATGGGTTTAGGGATACGCAGTATTTT.